This entry features one T cell receptor (beta chain) sequence. The specificity of this receptor is unknown. Within one base of it there is no much larger clone, and no base qualities were kept. The cohort was made up of roughly 670 healthy bone marrow donors. Cohort members were all nominally healthy when sampled, although unrecorded immune exposures were likely present. The donor was CMV seropositive and belonged to the group of 250 to 300 seropositive cohort members. Every donor gave a peripheral blood sample, and the peripheral blood mononuclear cells from that sample were used for TCR beta sequencing. Genomic DNA was extracted from the blood cell samples with the Qiagen DNeasy Blood Extraction Kit. The library was prepared using the immunoSEQ multiplex PCR assay. For the multiplex PCR, a mixture combining 60 forward primers for TCR Vbeta segments and 13 reverse primers for TCR Jbeta segments was used. Amplification of the CDR3 region of rearranged TCR beta genes was performed with a multiplex PCR assay on genomic DNA. Amplified TCR beta libraries were sequenced as 87-base-pair reads on the Illumina HiSeq System. Concerning the study's data processing: In a later analysis, tens of millions of unique TCR beta chains were counted across the 500 to 700 repertoires, and approximately 11 million of these chains were shared by at least two donors. Raw reads were error-corrected and collapsed into unique sequences with a nearest-neighbor algorithm that merged closely related sequences to remove PCR and sequencing errors. Alignment of CDR3 sequences to IMGT reference sequences was used to assign V, D and J gene segments. For a sequence to be retained, a match of at least six nucleotides to both a V gene segment and a J gene segment was required. Rearrangements were classified as productive when the CDR3 lacked stop codons and remained in frame with V and J, and all other rearrangements were classified as non-productive. Following IMGT convention, CDR3 was defined as the stretch from the second conserved V-encoded cysteine to the conserved J-encoded phenylalanine. The earlier analysis of about 500 of the donors excluded sequences that lacked an unambiguous match to a single V gene segment. An earlier analysis of several hundred of the donors classified V segments as functional when productive rearrangements were above 56.7% and as segregating when the standard deviation between donors was above 5%. A statistical classification framework was built to diagnose cytomegalovirus status from the catalog of TCR beta chain sequences. A later analysis assigned V and J genes by comparing TCR nucleotide sequences with IMGT/GENE-DB human TR gene sequences. In a later analysis, CDR3 sequences and most-parsimonious VDJ recombination scenarios were assigned using the TCRdist pipeline. In a later analysis, each TCR beta chain was defined by its CDR3 amino acid sequence together with its V-gene family, and reads without a unique V-gene family were excluded. In a later analysis, a few hundred highly shared, low-generation-probability nucleotide sequences were removed to address suspected cross-contamination and a sequencing artifact. In a later analysis, a clonal expansion index was calculated for each public chain from normalized within-repertoire ranks of inferred template counts. Generation probabilities in a later analysis came from a VDJ recombination model fitted to out-of-frame rearrangements, and those results were checked against IGoR. A later analysis scored TCR-TCR, TCR-HLA and TCR-CMV co-occurrence with hypergeometric tests, applying a repertoire-size bias correction to TCR pairs. To estimate false discovery rates, a later analysis permuted the HLA or CMV assignments 20 times. In a later analysis, co-occurring TCRs were grouped with DBSCAN, and TCRdist sequence similarity was added when clustering was performed within HLA-allele-positive subsets. For co-occurrence clustering, repertoires with fewer than 30,000 or more than 120,000 public chains were excluded, along with 4 to 6 repertoires with anomalous nucleotide sharing. TCRdb carries this immuneACCESS record with in-frame sequences only. Its versions omit some clonotypes, under half of them owing to an unresolved V gene in the studies checked, with the rest unexplained. V and J calls and clone size are as listed in that table; D and trimming were resolved from the DNA. This sample has 200,000 to 250,000 clones in its table, and 77% of those were observed once. Roughly 2.6% of the sample is in the top ten clones.

This entry comes from a study of cytomegalovirus exposure and HLA in healthy donors (dated by TCRdb to the late 2010s). For context, the study as a whole: In an earlier analysis of 450 to 750 of the donors, 250 to 300 Gb of sequence data and 90 million to 120 million unique TCR beta sequences from roughly 200 million T cells were reported. An early release that covered about 600 HLA-typed donors contained approximately 290 gigabases of sequencing data and 80 million or so unique TCR sequences. The genetic ancestry cluster associated with self-reported Caucasian donors included about 81% of the 350 to 500 genotyped donors. The aim of the study was to test whether cataloging public T cell receptors could identify signatures of past pathogen exposure. The T cell repertoires of under 700 subjects were profiled by immunosequencing and related to cytomegalovirus serostatus. Along with the approximately 650-subject first cohort, a separate validation cohort of over a hundred different subjects was used. High-throughput TCR immunosequencing, statistical association of individual TCRs with disease status, and machine learning were combined to predict cytomegalovirus infection status. A later analysis re-analyzed previously published TCR beta repertoires from 660 or so donors and added high-resolution HLA genotyping to study TCR occurrence patterns. The later analysis used no new phenotypic data to find candidate immune exposures, relying instead on TCR beta sequences and their occurrence across donors. An earlier analysis of 450 to 750 of the donors used high-throughput TCR beta sequencing to judge whether each TCR beta V gene segment behaved as functional or pseudogenic. Donor age, sex, ethnicity and CMV serostatus were compiled alongside the repertoire data. A later genetic analysis used genome-wide SNP genotypes for about three fifths of the 666 donors, treating that subset as a discovery cohort. All discovery cohort repertoires had been generated on a single sequencing platform. HLA typing covered class I and class II loci at four-digit resolution. Typing coverage differed by locus: A, B, C, DRB1 and DQB1 were typed in about 620-630 donors, DQA1 in about 500, DPA1 in 606, and DPB1 in 472. A few DR-DQ haplotypes were treated as single units for association and clustering because of strong linkage in the cohort. On average, around 240,000 unique TCR beta nucleotide sequences were sequenced per donor among 398 genotyped donors of the cohort, with about 19% of those sequences being non-productive.

V is cut back by 4 bases and J by 4 bases, with 2 bases in the junction unmatched. Per the germline V gene, SGHRS is the CDR1 and YFSETQ is the CDR2. The CDR3 goes from the cysteine to the phenylalanine over 13 residues. Only the CDR3 portion is preserved as DNA: 39 bases, with reading frame beginning at the first base. Results the study describes overall, beyond this receptor: In a later analysis, HLA-associated TCR beta chains were found to be more clonally expanded and to have lower generation probabilities than equally common non-associated chains. In an earlier analysis of approximately 590 of the donors, most TCR beta V segments appeared in productive rearrangements about 87% or about 30% of the time, broadly matching IMGT annotations. Most TCR sequences were observed very rarely across donors, whereas some public TCRs were present in many individuals. Immune exposure information for the cohort was limited to CMV serostatus. In a later genetic analysis, a missense DCLRE1C variant was associated with V-gene and J-gene trimming of TCR beta chains, and the association was replicated in an independent cohort. Only TCR beta chains were sequenced in this cohort, and the absence of alpha or paired-chain data limited detectable features. Cytomegalovirus status was reported to be diagnosed by the classifier with high specificity and sensitivity in both the original and validation cohorts. A further reported finding was that TCR beta sequences accurately predicted the HLA-A and HLA-B alleles for most subjects in the first cohort. Specific HLA alleles were associated with roughly 17,000 TCR beta sequences at a false discovery rate of 0.05 in a later analysis. Several of the top co-occurrence clusters appeared to be linked to parvovirus B19, influenza, CMV and Epstein-Barr virus, according to a later analysis. Some IMGT-functional V segments, including TRBV6-2 and TRBV6-3, could not be told apart with the 87-base-pair reads, so those segments were excluded. In a later analysis, TCR association rates were found to vary across HLA loci, with the most associated TCRs seen for DRB1 alleles and the fewest for HLA-C alleles. A later genetic analysis reported fewer N-insertions in productive TCRs among donors in an Asian-associated ancestry cluster than the roughly 700-donor mean. The earlier analysis of approximately 590 of the donors excluded about 16 rarely observed V segments, including chromosome 9 orphons, because counts were too low. Sequencing depth was assumed to be roughly uniform across donors in the presence/absence analyses, though that assumption may not hold. In vitro tests confirmed that a few of the cytomegalovirus-associated TCR beta chains recognize cytomegalovirus antigens. The sequencing pipeline was judged likely to have produced a cluster of highly shared sequence variants as a technical artifact. Most CMV-associated TCR beta chains appeared to be HLA-restricted in a later analysis, and the HLA associations seemed to be driven largely by CMV exposure. Correlated functional status among segregating V segments might reflect linkage disequilibrium, but an unknown experimental factor could not be ruled out. According to the authors, the approach could potentially be generalized to other disease states and immunological phenotypes. Strong co-occurrence of HLA alleles, especially DR and DQ, made assigning TCR associations to individual alleles difficult. A total of 150 to 200 TCR beta chains were listed by the study as associated with cytomegalovirus. Because HLA typing was missing for some donors at each locus, association tests included only the typed subset.

The source material was PBMCs. The chain joins TRBV5-1 to TRBJ2-5, and TRBD2 matches 9 of the central bases. This receptor was taken from an older woman in good health and CMV-seropositive. The bases read TGCGCCAGCAGCCTGACTAGCGGAGAGACCCAGTACTTC. Its protein is CASSLTSGETQYF.